The TCR beta chain described here comes from a study of siplizumab effects on memory and regulatory T cells. Using immunoSEQ multiplex PCR, the repertoire was profiled, and TCRdb retains in-frame clones only, with some absent. The table lists tens of thousands of clones, around 97% of them singletons. Trimming left V 5 bases short and J 8 bases short, with 18 bases between. This CDR3 is 14 amino acids long. Germline assignment: CDR1 MNHEY and CDR2 SMNVEV (reference sequence). In this sample, this clone turned up once. Sequenced input: naive CD4+ T cells sorted from blood. The clonotype originates from a human donor in good health. This chain joins TRBV27 and TRBJ1-2, with a possible D match to TRBD1 (6 bases). The CDR3 sequence: CASSKLVAGGGYTF. Written as DNA, the CDR3 is TGTGCCAGCAGTAAATTGGTGGCGGGGGGCGGCTACACCTTC.